This record covers a single T cell receptor beta chain. Its antigen remains unidentified. Only in-frame clones appear in the TCRdb table, and some are missing; sequencing was by immunoSEQ multiplex PCR. Of 30,000 to 40,000 clones in the sample, approximately 80% are singletons; the top ten hold 33%. Germline values: CDR1 SGDLS, CDR2 YYNGEE. Trimming pared 4 bases from V and 0 bases from J, leaving 14 bases between. The CDR3 is made up of 15 amino acids. This sample is drawn from a study of T cells in localized non-small cell lung cancer. Overall study results and limits: Median detection of top 100 tumor clones in adjacent lung was under 75 clones.

This clonotype was obtained from a male donor aged 60 or older with stage II squamous cell lung carcinoma. The V call is TRBV9, the J call TRBJ2-7, with TRBD2 as a possible D gene (6 bases). Sequencing was performed on peripheral blood, taken before any cancer treatment. The CDR3 spells CASSPGGLGSYEQYF. The CDR3 DNA reads TGTGCCAGCAGCCCCGGGGGACTCGGCTCCTACGAGCAGTACTTC. Filled out from reference TRBV9 and TRBJ2-7, the complete variable domain reads DSGVTQTPKHLITATGQRVTLRCSPRSGDLSVYWYQQSLDQGLQFLIQYYNGEERAKGNILERFSAQQFPDLHSELNLSSLELGDSALYFCASSPGGLGSYEQYFGPGTRLTVT.